These 9 T cell receptor beta chains came from one sample sequenced in a study of blood T cells in healthy people across ages (dated by TCRdb to between 2015 and 2017). Library method: 5' RACE. The sequencer was an Illumina HiSeq 2500. The second PCR ran for about 7 to 11 cycles and used a J-beta primer mix along with a sample-barcoded 5' primer. Using fastp trimming at Q25 and MiXCR clonotype assembly, TCRdb reanalyzed the public sequencing data and kept in-frame beta chains. Records with the same CDR3 protein are collapsed into one entry carrying the most frequent genes and DNA. The sample table shows some 760,000 distinct CDR3 sequences, and roughly 25% are seen once. Of the sample, roughly a tenth falls within the top ten clones. The same data also went into a second study, on T cells of mothers and their children.

The sequenced sample consisted of blood. Source of these receptors: a boy between 10 and 17 years old in good health.

The CDR3 here is CAISEFDEQFF. In DNA form, the CDR3 reads TGTGCCATCAGTGAGTTCGATGAGCAGTTCTTC. V gene TRBV10-3 combines with J gene TRBJ2-5; D unclear. The better agreement between TRBJ2-1 and the DNA end casts doubt on the J call. The CDR3 is made up of 11 amino acids. CDR1 and CDR2 from the germline V gene are ENHRY and SYGVKD.

CDR3 region: CASRFSDRGPARDTQYF. In nucleotides, the CDR3 is TGTGCCAGCAGATTCAGCGACAGGGGGCCTGCTCGAGATACGCAGTATTTT. The J gene is TRBJ2-3, the V gene TRBV27, with 10 bases aligning to TRBD1. Germline V gene lookup returns CDR1 MNHEY and CDR2 SMNVEV (reference sequence). The CDR3 covers 17 residues. V lost 6 bases and J lost 5; bases outside the gene matches: 14.

The genes are TRBV28 and TRBJ2-7, with a weak D call TRBD2 (5 bases). CDR1 is MDHEN and CDR2 is SYDVKM in the germline V gene. Trimming cost V 8 bases and J 0 bases, with 14 bases left between them. CDR3 size: 14 residues. CDR3 bases: TGTGCCAGCTCCCCCTGGGAGAGCTCCTACGAGCAGTACTTC. Translating it yields CASSPWESSYEQYF.

The chain carries TRBV5-1 and TRBJ2-3; 10 bases fit TRBD2. This CDR3 has 16 residues. J lost 0 bases, V lost 1 base, and 2 bases had no gene match. The germline V gene has CDR1 SGHRS and CDR2 YFSETQ. The CDR3 spells CASSLISGRSTDTQYF. Here the CDR3 DNA reads TGCGCCAGCAGCTTGATTAGCGGGAGGAGCACAGATACGCAGTATTTT. The variable domain in full, completed from reference TRBV5-1 and TRBJ2-3, reads KAGVTQTPRYLIKTRGQQVTLSCSPISGHRSVSWYQQTPGQGLQFLFEYFSETQRNKGNFPGRFSGRQFSNSRSEMNVSTLELGDSALYLCASSLISGRSTDTQYFGPGTRLTVL.

With respect to this clonotype: Relative to the germline gene, one junction end is altered; a read error may explain this. The rearrangement uses TRBV20-1 and TRBJ2-4; D ambiguous. The CDR3 spans 15 residues. Germline-derived CDR1 and CDR2 are DFQATT and SNEGSKA (reference sequence). CDR3 residues: CSARDGRLAKNIQYF. The CDR3 DNA sequence: TGCAGCGCTAGAGATGGGCGACTAGCCAAAAACATTCAGTACTTC.

This clonotype was seen only a few times. J is TRBJ1-2 and V is TRBV12-3 or TRBV12-4; tentatively, D is TRBD1 (5 bases). Trimming pared 7 bases from V and 3 bases from J, leaving 9 bases between. CDR3 size: 12 residues. The CDR3 sequence: CASNPGHYGYTF. For the CDR3, the DNA is TGTGCCAGCAATCCAGGGCACTATGGCTACACCTTC.

The table lists this clonotype with a few counts. The rearrangement uses TRBV20-1 and TRBJ2-5; D gene uncertain. This CDR3 is built from 11 residues. In germline, CDR1 is DFQATT, CDR2 SNEGSKA (reference sequence). The V end lost 1 base, the J end lost 5 bases, and 5 bases lay between the germline ends. The CDR3 loop is CSARATETQYF. The CDR3, as DNA: TGCAGTGCTAGAGCGACGGAGACCCAGTACTTC.

There are a few counts of this clonotype. V and J are TRBV27 and TRBJ1-2; TRBD1 aligns across 7 bases. Unmatched junction bases numbered 4, after V lost 5 bases and J lost 7 bases. The germline V gene encodes CDR1 MNHEY and CDR2 SMNVEV (reference sequence). There are 12 residues in the CDR3. In DNA, the CDR3 is TGTGCCAGCAGTAACGACAGGGCTGGCTACACCTTC. Protein: CASSNDRAGYTF.

This sequence joins TRBV6-1 and TRBJ1-6; no definite D call. Germline CDR1 MNHNS, CDR2 SASEGT. The CDR3 has 15 amino acids. Deletions cut 3 bases from V and 4 bases from J, with 10 bases between. The CDR3 region is CASSDLTGYNSPLHF. CDR3 bases: TGTGCCAGCAGTGACCTAACCGGGTATAATTCACCCCTCCACTTT.